Below are 19 T cell receptor beta chains sequenced from a single sample in a study of Graves' ophthalmopathy and Graves' hyperthyroidism. The study amplified TCR beta CDR3 regions using RNA transcripts. HTBI primers were employed in first-round RT-PCR, then a second-round multiplex PCR followed. Via MiXCR, TCRdb re-called the multiplex PCR reads, giving one row per CDR3 protein. In the table there are about 590,000 distinct CDR3 sequences, about 35% of which are singletons. The source material was peripheral blood or thyroid tissue (not recorded which). These receptors came from an adult man with Graves' hyperthyroidism.

At least ten counts were recorded for this clonotype. This chain connects TRBV7-8 to TRBJ1-2; D is possibly TRBD1 (6 bases). Looked up from germline, CDR1 is SGHVS and CDR2 is FQNEAQ. This CDR3 spans 16 amino acids. The ends were cut back, 1 base at V and 4 bases at J, with 16 bases in the middle. CDR3 nucleotides: TGTGCCAGCAGCTTAGTTTCTACAGGGCTGGTCTATGGCTACACCTTC. Its protein is CASSLVSTGLVYGYTF.

V and J are TRBV29-1 and TRBJ1-1; D gene uncertain. Germline V gives CDR1 SQVTM, CDR2 ANQGSEA. The CDR3 is made up of 11 amino acids. V lost 8 bases, J lost 6 bases, and 13 bases lay in between. In nucleotides, the CDR3 is TGCAGCCCAACAGTTTCCCCTGAAGCTTTCTTT. Amino acid sequence: CSPTVSPEAFF.

This chain uses TRBV29-1 with TRBJ2-7; D possibly corresponds to TRBD2 (6 bases). Germline values: CDR1 SQVTM, CDR2 ANQGSEA. V lost 5 bases and J lost 5, with 22 bases in between. The length of the CDR3 is 15 residues. CDR3 region: CSVSTGQGLNNEQYF. The CDR3 bases are TGCAGCGTTAGTACGGGGCAGGGACTGAACAACGAGCAGTACTTC.

This chain joins TRBV7-9 and TRBJ1-1; a weak D match, TRBD1 (5 bases). Germline V CDR1 and CDR2: SEHNR, FQNEAQ (reference sequence). Trimming removed 5 bases from V and 7 bases from J, with 11 bases in between. The CDR3 totals 12 residues. The CDR3 coding sequence is TGTGCCAGCAGCCCTCGGGGCTATGAAGCTTTCTTT. Translation gives CASSPRGYEAFF.

This clonotype came up a few times. The J gene is TRBJ2-3, the V gene TRBV25-1; D possibly uses TRBD1 or TRBD2 (5 bases each). V lost 1 base and J 2 bases, leaving 16 bases between the germline ends. The germline gives CDR1 MGHDK, CDR2 SYGVNS. The CDR3 consists of 17 residues. CDR3 amino acids: CASSEFNRDGYTDTQYF. The CDR3, as DNA: TGTGCCAGCAGTGAATTCAACCGGGACGGGTACACAGATACGCAGTATTTT.

This clonotype was seen once. This sequence joins TRBV7-2 and TRBJ1-2; 8 bases match TRBD1. J lost 0 bases, V lost 7 bases, and 4 bases had no gene match. CDR1 is SGHTA, CDR2 FQGNSA, per germline. The CDR3 runs to 14 residues. Written as DNA, the CDR3 is TGTGCCAGCACCAGGACAGGGTCTAACTATGGCTACACCTTC. Its translation: CASTRTGSNYGYTF. Full variable domain (outside the CDR3, taken from reference TRBV7-2 and TRBJ1-2): GAGVSQSPSNKVTEKGKDVELRCDPISGHTALYWYRQSLGQGLEFLIYFQGNSAPDKSGLPSDRFSAERTGGSVSTLTIQRTQQEDSAVYLCASTRTGSNYGYTFGSGTRLTVV.

With respect to this clonotype: Being one base from a much bigger clone, this may be a read error. Because the CDR3 is missing its conserved closing phenylalanine or tryptophan, this is likely a read error. V usage is TRBV12-3 or TRBV12-4 and J usage is TRBJ1-4, with no clear D. V was cut by 3 bases and J by 0 bases, with 8 bases left in between. This CDR3 has 15 amino acids. The CDR3: CASSLSGATNEKLFL. In DNA, the CDR3 is TGTGCCAGCAGTTTGAGCGGAGCAACTAATGAAAAACTGTTTCTT.

This clonotype was counted at least ten times. V and J are TRBV13 and TRBJ2-7; D remains unclear. Germline CDR1 reads PRHDT; CDR2 reads FYEKMQ (reference sequence). This CDR3 has 11 residues. V was shortened by 5 bases and J by 5 bases, with 7 bases between the two germline ends. The CDR3 DNA reads as TGTGCCAGCAGCCCCCGAAACGAGCAGTACTTC. It codes for CASSPRNEQYF. The full variable domain, rest sourced from reference TRBV13 and TRBJ2-7, is AAGVIQSPRHLIKEKRETATLKCYPIPRHDTVYWYQQGPGQDPQFLISFYEKMQSDKGSIPDRFSAQQFSDYHSELNMSSLELGDSALYFCASSPRNEQYFGPGTRLTVT.

This clonotype was counted many times. The V gene is TRBV12-3 or TRBV12-4, the J gene TRBJ1-5, with no clear D. The V and J ends lost 6 bases and 0 bases respectively, with 6 bases between them. CDR3 length equals 13 residues. CDR3 DNA: TGTGCCAGCAGAAAGTATAGCAATCAGCCCCAGCATTTT. Protein product: CASRKYSNQPQHF.

V gene TRBV12-3 or TRBV12-4 combines with J gene TRBJ2-5; the D is unclear. This CDR3 spans 10 amino acids. Trimming left V 6 bases short and J 7 bases short, with 6 bases between. The DNA for the CDR3 is TGTGCCAGCAGCGACGGGACCCAGTACTTC. This sequence encodes CASSDGTQYF.

This clonotype was counted only a few times. The gene calls are TRBV7-9 and TRBJ2-7; 9 bases align to TRBD2. Germline V gene lookup returns CDR1 SEHNR and CDR2 FQNEAQ (reference sequence). The trim removed 5 bases at V and 2 bases at J, leaving 4 bases unmatched. The CDR3 is 14 residues long. CDR3 sequence reads: CASSTLAGAYEQYF. The CDR3 nucleotides are TGTGCCAGCAGCACCTTAGCGGGGGCCTACGAGCAGTACTTC.

The V call is TRBV13, the J call TRBJ1-2; D unresolved. The CDR3 has 14 amino acids. Per germline, CDR1 PRHDT and CDR2 FYEKMQ (reference sequence). The V end lost 5 bases, the J end lost 5 bases, and 15 bases lay between the germline ends. This CDR3 is CASSPSPEGYGYTF. The DNA for the CDR3 is TGTGCCAGCAGCCCATCCCCGGAAGGGTATGGCTACACCTTC.

This clonotype was seen repeatedly, ten times or more. This chain uses TRBV14 with TRBJ1-2; TRBD1 matches 7 bases. Germline V gives CDR1 SGHDN, CDR2 FVKESK. V lost 4 bases, J lost 4 bases, and 9 bases stayed unmatched. The CDR3 length is 15 residues. The CDR3 sequence is CASSPRQGPSYGYTF. DNA for the CDR3: TGTGCCAGCAGCCCCCGACAGGGCCCCTCCTATGGCTACACCTTC.

V is TRBV27 and J is TRBJ1-2, with D unresolved. Germline lookup yields CDR1 MNHEY and CDR2 SMNVEV (reference sequence). V shed 1 base and J shed 6 bases, with 12 bases lying between them. The CDR3 loop spans 14 amino acids. CDR3: CASSLFGVRDGYTF. The DNA of the CDR3 is TGTGCCAGCAGTTTATTCGGCGTAAGGGATGGCTACACCTTC.

Ten or more counts support this clonotype. This chain connects TRBV11-2 to TRBJ2-5; 10 positions agree with TRBD2. The CDR3 spans 18 residues. Germline V gene lookup returns CDR1 SGHAT and CDR2 FQNNGV. V shed 5 bases, J shed 4 bases, and the junction held 16 bases outside the gene matches. Written as DNA, the CDR3 is TGTGCCAGCAGCCCGAAGAGGGCAACGAGACTAGCGGGAGAGACCCAGTACTTC. This translates into CASSPKRATRLAGETQYF.

This clonotype was found once. This chain joins TRBV29-1 and TRBJ2-2; the match to TRBD1 covers 7 bases. Germline V gene sequence: CDR1 SQVTM, CDR2 ANQGSEA. The CDR3 loop spans 15 amino acids. The CDR3 DNA reads TGCAGTGCTAGACCTGGGGACAGTAACACCGGGGAGCTGTTTTTT. Its translation is CSARPGDSNTGELFF.

This clonotype was detected a few times. V and J are TRBV5-1 and TRBJ2-7, with D possibly TRBD1 on 8 matching bases. CDR1 is SGHRS, CDR2 YFSETQ, per germline. V was trimmed by 3 bases and J by 5 bases, leaving 18 bases between them. CDR3 length: 15 residues. For the CDR3, the DNA is TGCGCCAGCAGCTCAGCGGGACAGGCTTTTCACGAGCAGTACTTC. Translating it yields CASSSAGQAFHEQYF.

The chain couples TRBV2 to TRBJ1-2, with TRBD1 identical over 9 bases. Looked up from germline, CDR1 is SNHLY and CDR2 is FYNNEI. The V gene end was trimmed by 6 bases and the J gene end by 2 bases; junction bases not matched to a gene: 10. The CDR3 consists of 16 residues. CDR3 nucleotides: TGTGCCAGCAGGGGGGACAGGGCACAACTGAACTATGGCTACACCTTC. This sequence encodes CASRGDRAQLNYGYTF.

The rearrangement links TRBV6-5 to TRBJ1-2; D is perhaps TRBD1 (6 bases). CDR1 is MNHEY and CDR2 is SVGAGI in the germline V gene. CDR3 length: 13 residues. Deletions cut 7 bases from V and 7 bases from J, with 16 bases between. The CDR3 here is CASIPAGAAGYTF. The CDR3 region has the DNA TGTGCCAGCATCCCGGCAGGGGCCGCTGGCTACACCTTC.